A single sample is the source of the 17 T cell receptor beta chains below, sequenced in a study of T cells in Graves' hyperthyroidism and ophthalmopathy. Amplification targeted TCR beta CDR3 regions from RNA transcripts. With the HTBI primer set, the TCR CDR3 went through a first round of RT-PCR. TCRdb re-derived calls from the multiplex PCR reads in MiXCR, one entry per CDR3 protein. The table has some 510,000 distinct CDR3 sequences, around 20% seen once. The sequencing sample was made of blood. These receptors were obtained from a man aged 18 to 35 with Graves' hyperthyroidism.

This clonotype was counted at least ten times. The chain uses TRBV7-6 and TRBJ1-3, with D perhaps TRBD1 (5 bases). V shed 2 bases and J shed 0 bases, with 11 bases lying between them. Looked up from germline, CDR1 is SGHVS and CDR2 is FNYEAQ. The CDR3 sequence is 16 residues long. This chain's CDR3 is CASSLSVGASGNTIYF. The CDR3 region has the DNA TGTGCCAGCAGCTTATCAGTCGGGGCCTCTGGAAACACCATATATTTT. The variable domain in full, completed from reference TRBV7-6 and TRBJ1-3, reads GAGVSQSPRYKVTKRGQDVALRCDPISGHVSLYWYRQALGQGPEFLTYFNYEAQQDKSGLPNDRFSAERPEGSISTLTIQRTEQRDSAMYRCASSLSVGASGNTIYFGEGSWLTVV.

This clonotype was seen repeatedly, ten times or more. The chain is built from TRBV10-2 and TRBJ2-2, with D perhaps TRBD1 (5 bases). The germline CDR1 and CDR2 sequences are WSHSY and SAAADI. This CDR3 has 13 amino acids. V lost 2 bases, J lost 6 bases, and 7 bases lay in between. The CDR3 sequence: CASSEQGPGELFF. In DNA form, the CDR3 reads TGCGCCAGCAGTGAGCAGGGCCCCGGGGAGCTGTTTTTT.

The gene calls are TRBV6-5 and TRBJ2-3; D tentatively fits TRBD1 or TRBD2 (5 bases each). CDR1 is MNHEY and CDR2 is SVGAGI in the germline V gene. This CDR3 contains 15 residues. Trimming shortened V by 2 bases and J by 2 bases, and 11 bases separated the two germline ends. CDR3 amino acids: CASSYEGRDTDTQYF. The DNA of the CDR3 is TGTGCCAGCAGTTACGAGGGGAGAGACACAGATACGCAGTATTTT.

This clonotype has ten or more counts. The chain recombines TRBV18 with TRBJ1-2, with 8 nucleotides matching TRBD1. V gave up 5 bases and J gave up 6 bases; unmatched junction bases: 11. Germline-derived CDR1 and CDR2 are KGHSH and LQKENI. The CDR3 totals 15 residues. CDR3 DNA: TGTGCCAGCTCATCAGGAAAGGACAGGGCTGATGGCTACACCTTC. Encoded protein: CASSSGKDRADGYTF.

This clonotype was counted many times. The chain joins TRBV7-9 to TRBJ1-1, with a possible D match to TRBD1 (5 bases). The germline V gene encodes CDR1 SEHNR and CDR2 FQNEAQ (reference sequence). The CDR3 contains 15 residues. V lost 2 bases, J lost 1 base, and 11 bases lay in between. This chain's CDR3 is CASSLRAGPNTEAFF. In DNA, the CDR3 is TGTGCCAGCAGCTTACGGGCAGGGCCGAACACTGAAGCTTTCTTT.

This clonotype was seen more than once but under ten times. J is TRBJ2-6 and V is TRBV6-1; D is possibly TRBD1 (5 bases). The germline V gene has CDR1 MNHNS and CDR2 SASEGT. The V end lost 5 bases, the J end lost 4 bases, and 12 bases lay between the germline ends. The CDR3 sequence is 15 residues long. The CDR3 here is CASSPGFTGANVLTF. CDR3 nucleotides: TGTGCCAGCAGTCCAGGGTTCACCGGGGCCAACGTCCTGACTTTC.

V usage is TRBV7-8 and J usage is TRBJ2-7; TRBD2 is a possible D gene (6 bases). V was clipped by 3 bases and J by 4 bases, with 22 bases between them. The CDR3 has 17 residues. CDR1 and CDR2 from the germline V gene are SGHVS and FQNEAQ. This CDR3 is CASSFVIRRGGLYEQYF. Here the CDR3 DNA reads TGTGCCAGCAGCTTCGTGATTAGGAGGGGCGGGTTATACGAGCAGTACTTC. The entire variable domain, with the rest obtained from reference TRBV7-8 and TRBJ2-7, is as follows: GAGVSQSPRYKVAKRGQDVALRCDPISGHVSLFWYQQALGQGPEFLTYFQNEAQLDKSGLPSDRFFAERPEGSVSTLKIQRTQQEDSAVYLCASSFVIRRGGLYEQYFGPGTRLTVT.

This clonotype was seen ten or more times. The V and J genes are TRBV20-1 and TRBJ1-2, with 7 bases aligning to TRBD1. V shed 6 bases, J shed 1 base, and the junction held 14 bases outside the gene matches. Germline V gives CDR1 DFQATT, CDR2 SNEGSKA (reference sequence). The CDR3 is 16 residues long. The CDR3, as DNA: TGCAGTGCCCTCAGCGGGCAGGGGGGGATTAACTATGGCTACACCTTC. Protein sequence: CSALSGQGGINYGYTF.

In this sample, this clonotype turned up a few times. The chain recombines TRBV20-1 with TRBJ2-7, with D perhaps TRBD1 (6 bases). Trimming left V 7 bases short and J 2 bases short, with 12 bases between. The CDR3 length is 12 residues. In germline, CDR1 is DFQATT, CDR2 SNEGSKA (reference sequence). Here the CDR3 DNA reads TGCAGTGGTCAGTCAGGGGCCTACGAGCAGTACTTC. Residues: CSGQSGAYEQYF.

This clonotype was found a few times. This chain uses TRBV6-2 or TRBV6-3 with TRBJ1-5; 9 nucleotides agree with TRBD1. The CDR3 spans 15 residues. Germline values: CDR1 MNHEY, CDR2 SVGEGT. J was trimmed by 3 bases and V by 7 bases; bases with no gene match: 7. The CDR3 region has the DNA TGTGCCAGCACATCGGACAGGGGAGTCAATCAGCCCCAGCATTTT. It is translated as CASTSDRGVNQPQHF.

Ten or more counts support this clonotype. The rearrangement joins TRBV10-3 to TRBJ1-1, with D hard to call. Germline CDR1 is ENHRY and CDR2 is SYGVKD. The CDR3 runs 16 residues. The germline V and J ends were trimmed by 3 bases and 1 base, with 15 bases remaining between them. The CDR3 reads CAISDDPGKQNTEAFF. In DNA, the CDR3 is TGTGCCATCAGTGACGACCCGGGAAAACAGAACACTGAAGCTTTCTTT.

In its sample, this clonotype was seen many times. This chain joins TRBV12-3 or TRBV12-4 and TRBJ2-7; 7 positions agree with TRBD1. The CDR3 has 14 amino acids. After removal of 3 bases from V and 3 bases from J, the junction contained 5 bases not matched to a gene. The CDR3 reads CASSFEGADYEQYF. The CDR3, as DNA: TGTGCCAGCAGTTTCGAGGGGGCGGACTACGAGCAGTACTTC.

This clonotype occurred many times. The rearrangement joins TRBV19 to TRBJ1-2, with D perhaps matching TRBD1 (5 bases). The CDR3 runs 14 residues. CDR1 is LNHDA and CDR2 is SQIVND in the germline V gene (reference sequence). The ends were cut back, 5 bases at V and 3 bases at J, with 13 bases in the middle. CDR3 amino acids: CASSHQGPYYGYTF. The CDR3 coding sequence is TGTGCCAGTAGTCATCAGGGACCGTACTATGGCTACACCTTC.

The chain carries TRBV28 and TRBJ2-7; 9 nucleotides line up with TRBD2. The CDR3 sequence is 16 residues long. Germline CDR1 MDHEN, CDR2 SYDVKM. The trim removed 5 bases at V and 3 bases at J, leaving 11 bases unmatched. The CDR3 coding sequence is TGTGCCAGCAGTACCTTAGCGGGGGAGGTTATCTACGAGCAGTACTTC. Translated, it gives CASSTLAGEVIYEQYF.

The chain combines TRBV2 with TRBJ1-1, with a possible D match to TRBD1 (5 bases). CDR3 length: 16 amino acids. Trimming shortened V by 0 bases and J by 7 bases, and 18 bases separated the two germline ends. Germline lookup yields CDR1 SNHLY and CDR2 FYNNEI. CDR3 amino acids: CASSEARSGQDFEAFF. CDR3 bases: TGTGCCAGCAGTGAAGCTCGAAGCGGACAAGACTTTGAAGCTTTCTTT.

This clonotype was seen repeatedly, ten times or more. The gene calls are TRBV12-3 or TRBV12-4 and TRBJ2-2; the D gene is possibly TRBD1 (6 bases). The CDR3 spans 14 residues. V shed 5 bases and J shed 6 bases, with 13 bases lying between them. Written as DNA, the CDR3 is TGTGCCAGCAGTCCCCTCGGACAGTCCGGGGAGCTGTTTTTT. It codes for CASSPLGQSGELFF.

At least ten counts were recorded for this clonotype. The rearrangement uses TRBV20-1 and TRBJ1-2; D gene uncertain. V lost 0 bases to trimming and J lost 3 bases, with 11 bases between them. CDR3 length equals 14 residues. Germline lookup yields CDR1 DFQATT and CDR2 SNEGSKA (reference sequence). The CDR3 nucleotides read TGCAGTGCTAGAGATTTGGGATCTTACTATGGCTACACCTTC. The encoded protein is CSARDLGSYYGYTF.